This is a list of T cell receptor beta chains from one sample in a study of blood T cell repertoires in COVID-19. Measured with immunoSEQ multiplex PCR; TCRdb has only the in-frame clones, and not every one. The data hold around 220,000 clones, with around 84% observed a single time. The sequenced material came from peripheral blood. The origin of the receptors is a man under 40 with active or convalescent COVID-19. CDR3s include the opening cysteine and the closing phenylalanine or tryptophan. D genes are given only for firm matches. The size field is filled for only some rows; it gives once, few, many or a size class.

once TRBJ1-2 . TRBV7-2 TGTGCCAGCAGCTCCTATGACAGGCCGACTCAGGGCTACACCTTC CASSSYDRPTQGYTF
. TRBJ2-3 . TRBV7-9 TGTGCCAGCAGCCGCACAGATAATACGCAGTATTTT CASSRTDNTQYF
. TRBJ1-1 TRBD1 TRBV27 TGTGCCAGCAGGACAGGGCTCGCATGGACTGAAGCTTTCTTT CASRTGLAWTEAFF
. TRBJ2-1 TRBD2 TRBV7-2 TGTGCCAGCAGCGCTGGCGGGGGAGAGGATGAGCAGTTCTTC CASSAGGGEDEQFF
. TRBJ2-3 TRBD2 TRBV6-5 TGTGCCAGCAGGGGACTAGCGGGGGCCGAGGATACGCAGTATTTT CASRGLAGAEDTQYF
. TRBJ2-3 . TRBV6-2/TRBV6-3 TGTGCCAGCAGTTACTCTTCGAACAACCCCACGGATACGCAGTATTTT CASSYSSNNPTDTQYF
. TRBJ1-1 TRBD1 TRBV3-1/TRBV3-2 TGTGCCAGCAGCCAAACCACAGGGGGAACTGAAGCTTTCTTT CASSQTTGGTEAFF
few TRBJ1-5 . TRBV10-2 TGCGCCAGCAGTGACCCCTCCCCCGCCAGGGGTGGCCAGCCCCAGCATTTT CASSDPSPARGGQPQHF
. TRBJ1-1 . TRBV7-9 TGTGCCAGCAGCTTAGTCTCTGAAGCTTTCTTT CASSLVSEAFF
few TRBJ1-5 TRBD1 TRBV4-1 TGCGCCAGCAGCCACGTTGTCAAGGAGGGGGCCAGCCAGCCCCAGCATTTT CASSHVVKEGASQPQHF
. TRBJ2-5 TRBD2 TRBV7-2 TGTGCCAGCAGCTTAGGCGGGAGGGCCTTAGAGACCCAGTACTTC CASSLGGRALETQYF
. TRBJ2-3 TRBD1 TRBV7-2 TGTGCCAGCAGCCCAACGGGACAGCTAAACACAGATACGCAGTATTTT CASSPTGQLNTDTQYF
. TRBJ2-7 TRBD1 TRBV18 TGTGCCAGCTCACCGACAGGGGTCGGGTACGAGCAGTACTTC CASSPTGVGYEQYF
. TRBJ2-1 . TRBV20-1 TGCAGTGCTAGCCCCGGGAATGAGCAGTTCTTC CSASPGNEQFF
. TRBJ1-2 . TRBV6-5 TGTGCCAGCAGTTACTTGCCGGACAGCTATGGCTACACCTTC CASSYLPDSYGYTF
. TRBJ1-1 . TRBV20-1 TGCAGTGCTGAGGGGGTTGAAGCTTTCTTT CSAEGVEAFF
many TRBJ2-1 TRBD2 TRBV3-1/TRBV3-2 TGTGCCAGCAGCCAAGATCCTAGCGGATCCTACAATGAGCAGTTCTTC CASSQDPSGSYNEQFF
. TRBJ1-2 TRBD1 TRBV12-3/TRBV12-4 TGTGCCAGCGGACAGGTTCCGGGCTACACCTTC CASGQVPGYTF
. TRBJ2-7 TRBD2 TRBV30 TGTGCCTGGAGTACTCGCTTACTAGCGGGGGGGCCGGGCGAGCAGTACTTC CAWSTRLLAGGPGEQYF
. TRBJ2-7 . TRBV7-8 TGTGCCAGCAGCTCCTACACGGGATCCAACGAGCAGTACTTC CASSSYTGSNEQYF
. TRBJ2-7 TRBD2 TRBV4-1 TGCGCCAGCAGCCGCGTACTAGCGGGAGGTTTCTACGAGCAGTACTTC CASSRVLAGGFYEQYF
. TRBJ2-5 TRBD1 TRBV15 TGTGCCACCAGCAGAGATAGGGGACAGCAAGAGACCCAGTACTTC CATSRDRGQQETQYF
once TRBJ2-2 TRBD2 TRBV4-3 TGCGCCAGCAGCCAAGATTTCGGACTAGTGTCCGGGGAGCTGTTTTTT CASSQDFGLVSGELFF
. TRBJ2-3 . TRBV5-1 TGCGCCAGCAGCTTCGTGGAGGATGGAACAGATACGCAGTATTTT CASSFVEDGTDTQYF
. TRBJ2-7 TRBD1 TRBV9 TGTGCCAGCAGCGATAGGACAGGGGGTGATGAGCAGTACTTC CASSDRTGGDEQYF
. TRBJ2-4 TRBD1 TRBV6-2/TRBV6-3 TGTGCCAGCAGTCCGACAGGGGCCAACATTCAGTACTTC CASSPTGANIQYF
. TRBJ2-2 TRBD2 TRBV6-1 TGTGCCAGCAGTGTCCGGGGTCAGACTAGCGGCGCCTTCACCGGGGAGCTGTTTTTT CASSVRGQTSGAFTGELFF
once TRBJ2-4 TRBD2 TRBV7-2 TGTGCCAGCAGCTTAGAAGCGGGGGGCCTAAAACTAGCCAAAAACATTCAGTACTTC CASSLEAGGLKLAKNIQYF
. TRBJ2-5 . TRBV20-1 TGCAGTGCTTGGGCAGAGACCCAGTACTTC CSAWAETQYF
. TRBJ2-7 TRBD2 TRBV11-2 TGTGCCAGCAGCTCGGGACTAGGGCACTACGAGCAGTACTTC CASSSGLGHYEQYF
. TRBJ2-6 . TRBV7-9 TGTGCCAGCAACTTCGGGACATCGAGTTCCAACGTCCTGACTTTC CASNFGTSSSNVLTF
. TRBJ2-5 . TRBV6-5 TGTGCCAGCCATCGGACTATCCAAGAGACCCAGTACTTC CASHRTIQETQYF
. TRBJ1-5 . TRBV28 TGTGCCAGCAGTCGGGGGGCTCTAGGGCAGCCCCAGCATTTT CASSRGALGQPQHF
. TRBJ1-1 . TRBV9 TGTGCCAGCAGCGGCCCCCCCGGGGGAACTGAAGCTTTCTTT CASSGPPGGTEAFF
. TRBJ2-7 . TRBV19 TGTGCCAGTAGTATCGGTACAGGAACCTACGAGCAGTACTTC CASSIGTGTYEQYF
. TRBJ2-2 TRBD2 TRBV7-2 TGTGCCAGCAGTACTAGCGGTAACACCGGGGAGCTGTTTTTT CASSTSGNTGELFF
. TRBJ2-7 . TRBV28 TGTGCCAGCAGTTTAGGAGGGCTAAGCGGTGACGAGCAGTACTTC CASSLGGLSGDEQYF
few TRBJ2-6 . TRBV6-1 TGTGCCAGCAGTGAAGGCAGCTCTGGGGCCAACGTCCTGACTTTC CASSEGSSGANVLTF
many TRBJ1-2 TRBD1 TRBV5-1 TGCGCCAGCAGCTTCCAAGTTGGACAGGGGGGAGGCTACACCTTC CASSFQVGQGGGYTF
. TRBJ2-7 TRBD1 TRBV4-1 TGCGCCAGCAGCCAAGTGACAGGGATCTACGAGCAGTACTTC CASSQVTGIYEQYF
few TRBJ1-5 TRBD1 TRBV6-4 TGTGCCAGCAGGGCTCACAGGGGACGAGCGGGCAATCAGCCCCAGCATTTT CASRAHRGRAGNQPQHF
few TRBJ2-2 TRBD1 TRBV6-6 TGTGCCAGCTGGTCCGGGACAGCCACCGGGGAGCTGTTTTTT CASWSGTATGELFF
. TRBJ2-3 . TRBV5-1 TGCGCCAGCAGCTTGGCCGGAGATACGCAGTATTTT CASSLAGDTQYF
few TRBJ2-1 TRBD1 TRBV3-1/TRBV3-2 TGTGCCAGCAGCCACGGACAGGGGCTATGGAATGAGCAGTTCTTC CASSHGQGLWNEQFF
. TRBJ1-2 TRBD1 TRBV6-5 TGTGCCAGCAGTTACGAGGGGGCGGAGGGCTACACCTTC CASSYEGAEGYTF
. TRBJ2-7 . TRBV7-2 TGTGCCAGCAGCTTAGTACCGGGGGACGGGGGGTACTTC CASSLVPGDGGYF
few TRBJ1-6 . TRBV30 TGTGCCTGGAGTCAGGGTTCACCCCTCCACTTT CAWSQGSPLHF
. TRBJ1-1 . TRBV18 TGTGCCAGCTCAAAGGACAGCCGTGAAGCTTTCTTT CASSKDSREAFF
. TRBJ1-1 TRBD1 TRBV28 TGTGCCAGCGGCCTCCGACAGGGGAACACTGAAGCTTTCTTT CASGLRQGNTEAFF
. TRBJ2-7 TRBD2 TRBV6-6 TGTGCCAGCATCCCCAATAGCGGGAGTCCCTACGAGCAGTACTTC CASIPNSGSPYEQYF
. TRBJ2-1 TRBD1 TRBV4-3 TGCGCCAGCAGCCACAACAGGGGGCCCAATGAGCAGTTCTTC CASSHNRGPNEQFF
. TRBJ1-1 TRBD1 TRBV11-1 TGTGCCAGCAGCTTAGGGCAGGGGGTGACTGAAGCTTTCTTT CASSLGQGVTEAFF
. TRBJ1-3 . TRBV19 TGTGCCAGTAGTCTTGACAGGTTCTCTGGAAACACCATATATTTT CASSLDRFSGNTIYF